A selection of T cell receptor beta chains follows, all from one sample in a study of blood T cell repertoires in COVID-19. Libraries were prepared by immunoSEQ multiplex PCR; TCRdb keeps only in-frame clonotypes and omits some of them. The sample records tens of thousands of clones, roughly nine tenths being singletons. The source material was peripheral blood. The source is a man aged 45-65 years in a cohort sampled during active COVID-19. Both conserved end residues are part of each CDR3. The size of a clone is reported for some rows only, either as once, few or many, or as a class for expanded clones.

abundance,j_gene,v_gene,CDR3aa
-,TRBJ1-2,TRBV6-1,CASSEVQYYGYTF
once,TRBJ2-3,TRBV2,CASSGGTGGAADTQYF
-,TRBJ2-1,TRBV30,CAWRAGTSFNEQFF
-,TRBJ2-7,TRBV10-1,CASRRTSGGRYEQYF
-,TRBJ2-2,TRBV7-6,CATLELPSRREGLKNTGELFF
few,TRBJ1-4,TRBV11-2,CASSPPATNEKLFF
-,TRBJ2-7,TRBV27,CASSLSPNYEQYF
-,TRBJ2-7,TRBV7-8,CASSLLAGENYEQYF
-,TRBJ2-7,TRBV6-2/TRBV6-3,CASSYEYTGQAYFSYEQYF
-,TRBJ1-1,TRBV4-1,CASSQELAGNSRAFF
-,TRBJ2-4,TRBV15,CATSRDMGLAGDQYF
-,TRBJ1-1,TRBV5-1,CASSLVGAGGLVEAFF
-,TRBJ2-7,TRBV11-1,CASSLRGRDYEQYF
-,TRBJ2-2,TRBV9,CASSVSSGTNTGELFF
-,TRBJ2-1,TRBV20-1,CSASPETEYNEQFF